The 2 T cell receptor beta chains given below trace back to one sample, sequenced in a study of cytomegalovirus exposure and HLA in healthy donors. The study ran its PCR with 60 Vbeta and 13 Jbeta primers. The table came from immunoSEQ multiplex PCR; TCRdb's copy has only in-frame clones and leaves some out. Seen in this sample are 40,000 or so clones; the ten most common clones hold 1% to 1.5%. Sequences were obtained from PBMCs. Receptor source: a man aged 30-40 years in good health and CMV-seronegative.

This chain joins TRBV5-1 and TRBJ1-2, with TRBD1 matching over 12 bases. This CDR3 contains 16 residues. J lost 8 bases, V lost 0 bases, and 8 bases had no gene match. CDR1 is SGHRS, CDR2 YFSETQ, per germline. The CDR3 DNA is TGCGCCAGCAGCTTGGACCCAGGGACAGGGGGCAGAGGCTACACCTTC. It specifies CASSLDPGTGGRGYTF.

This chain connects TRBV10-1 to TRBJ2-1, with 12 bases matching TRBD2. In germline, CDR1 is WNHNN, CDR2 SYGVQD (reference sequence). CDR3 length: 15 amino acids. V dropped 4 bases and J dropped 5; count of bases not matched to a gene: 3. The CDR3 sequence: CASSGTSGNDNEQFF. CDR3 coding DNA: TGCGCCAGCAGTGGGACTAGCGGGAACGACAATGAGCAGTTCTTC.